The next 24 T cell receptor beta chains were all read from a single sample in a study of blood T cell repertoires in COVID-19. Clones were sequenced by immunoSEQ multiplex PCR, and TCRdb holds only the in-frame ones, with some missing. Of 150,000 to 200,000 clones detected, roughly 84% appear once; the ten largest clones hold 15% to 20%. The sequenced material came from peripheral blood. The receptors stem from a person aged 65-85 years with COVID-19, enrolled during active disease.

V and J are TRBV28 and TRBJ1-1, with D hard to call. Trimming stripped 6 bases from V and 8 bases from J, with 13 bases between. Germline V gives CDR1 MDHEN, CDR2 SYDVKM. The CDR3 sequence is 12 residues long. The CDR3 region is CASRAGGREAFF. CDR3 DNA: TGTGCCAGCAGGGCGGGCGGGAGAGAAGCTTTCTTT.

The rearrangement joins TRBV7-3 to TRBJ2-2, with D maybe TRBD1 (5 bases). CDR1 is SGHTA, CDR2 FQGTGA, per germline. This CDR3 has 15 amino acids. Trimming stripped 8 bases from V and 0 bases from J, with 13 bases between. The CDR3 sequence: CASSPGHANTGELFF. The CDR3 DNA follows: TGTGCCAGCTCCCCTGGACATGCGAACACCGGGGAGCTGTTTTTT.

This chain uses TRBV11-3 with TRBJ2-1, with 14 positions matching TRBD2. V lost 5 bases to trimming and J lost 6 bases; unmatched junction nucleotides: 6. This CDR3 is built from 16 residues. Germline V gives CDR1 SGHNT, CDR2 YENEEA. The CDR3 sequence: CASSRRTSGGINEQFF. CDR3 sequence (DNA): TGTGCCAGCAGCCGGAGGACTAGCGGGGGGATCAATGAGCAGTTCTTC.

The chain has TRBV7-9 and TRBJ2-3, with 8 bases fitting TRBD1. CDR3 length: 14 amino acids. Germline V gene data show CDR1 as SEHNR and CDR2 as FQNEAQ (reference sequence). J was trimmed by 5 bases and V by 5 bases; bases with no gene match: 6. This CDR3 is CASSPQGAGDTQYF. The CDR3 DNA reads TGTGCCAGCAGCCCCCAGGGGGCCGGAGATACGCAGTATTTT.

The chain combines TRBV5-1 with TRBJ2-5; 15 positions agree with TRBD2. CDR1 and CDR2 from the germline V gene are SGHRS and YFSETQ. This CDR3 has 18 amino acids. V lost 4 bases, J lost 0 bases, and 7 bases stayed unmatched. The CDR3 loop reads CASSVGLAGGSYQETQYF. The CDR3 bases are TGCGCCAGCAGCGTGGGACTAGCGGGGGGATCGTACCAAGAGACCCAGTACTTC.

This sequence joins TRBV2 and TRBJ1-6; D is ambiguous. The CDR3 contains 16 residues. V gave up 5 bases and J gave up 7 bases, with 18 bases separating them. The germline CDR1 and CDR2 sequences are SNHLY and FYNNEI. CDR3 coding DNA: TGTGCCAGCAGTCCCCGCGGGGTTAACGGGAATTCACCCCTCCACTTT. This translates into CASSPRGVNGNSPLHF.

This chain uses TRBV15 with TRBJ2-1; 10 bases align to TRBD2. The CDR3 is 14 residues long. V shed 5 bases and J 4 bases; nucleotides not matched to a gene: 2. Germline V gives CDR1 LNHNV, CDR2 YYDKDF (reference sequence). The chain's CDR3 is CATSEAGGYNEQFF. The CDR3 nucleotides are TGTGCCACCAGCGAAGCGGGAGGGTACAATGAGCAGTTCTTC.

The J gene is TRBJ1-6, the V gene TRBV5-5; the D is unclear. V gave up 2 bases and J gave up 7 bases, with 10 bases separating them. CDR3 length equals 14 residues. Germline CDR1 is SGHKS and CDR2 is YYEKEE (reference sequence). Written as DNA, the CDR3 is TGTGCCAGCAGCTTCGGGGTAGTCAATTCACCCCTCCACTTT. Encoded protein: CASSFGVVNSPLHF.

In nucleotides, the CDR3 is TGCGCCAGCAGCTTGGTACCAGGGACAGATACGCAGTATTTT. Translated, it gives CASSLVPGTDTQYF. The chain uses TRBV5-1 and TRBJ2-3; TRBD1 is a possible D gene (5 bases). CDR1 and CDR2 from the germline V gene are SGHRS and YFSETQ. The V end was cut by 0 bases, the J end by 3 bases, with 8 bases between. There are 14 residues in the CDR3.

The chain combines TRBV24-1 with TRBJ2-1, with TRBD1 identical over 9 bases. Germline-derived CDR1 and CDR2 are KGHDR and SFDVKD. The V and J ends lost 1 base and 6 bases, in that order; junction bases with no gene match: 6. The CDR3 covers 16 residues. The CDR3 here is CATSDFPGQGRNEQFF. The CDR3 DNA is TGTGCCACCAGTGATTTTCCGGGACAGGGACGCAATGAGCAGTTCTTC.

The rearrangement uses TRBV11-2 and TRBJ2-3; 8 positions agree with TRBD2. Losses at the gene ends were 1 base for V and 7 bases for J; bases not matched to a gene: 13. The CDR3 is 17 residues long. CDR1 is SGHAT, CDR2 FQNNGV, per germline. The CDR3 nucleotides are TGTGCCAGCAGCTTAGGGAGCGGGGGAAGCACCGGATATACGCAGTATTTT. This gives the protein CASSLGSGGSTGYTQYF.

Only one count was recorded for this clone. V gene TRBV29-1 combines with J gene TRBJ1-4; 7 bases fit TRBD1. In germline, CDR1 is SQVTM, CDR2 ANQGSEA. The CDR3 has 14 residues. J lost 3 bases, V lost 6 bases, and 7 bases had no gene match. CDR3: CSVRGRGSNEKLFF. CDR3 coding DNA: TGCAGCGTGAGGGGGCGCGGGTCTAATGAAAAACTGTTTTTT.

The V and J genes are TRBV30 and TRBJ2-3, with 10 positions matching TRBD2. From germline, CDR1 is GTSNPN and CDR2 SVGIG (reference sequence). Germline trimming cut 1 base from V and 4 bases from J; bases unmatched to any gene: 11. The CDR3 has 17 amino acids. CDR3 in DNA: TGTGCCTGGAGTGGGACTAGCGGATCGCGGATCTCAGATACGCAGTATTTT. It yields the protein CAWSGTSGSRISDTQYF.

This sequence joins TRBV19 and TRBJ1-6, with D possibly matching TRBD1 (6 bases). CDR1 and CDR2 (germline): LNHDA, SQIVND (reference sequence). There are 13 residues in the CDR3. The V and J ends lost 10 bases and 8 bases respectively, with 15 bases between them. CDR3 DNA: TGTGCCACTACGCCGTACAGGGATTCACCCCTCCACTTT. This sequence encodes CATTPYRDSPLHF.

This chain joins TRBV7-2 and TRBJ2-2; 7 nucleotides line up with TRBD1. V dropped 1 base and J dropped 4; count of bases not matched to a gene: 6. The germline V gene has CDR1 SGHTA and CDR2 FQGNSA. The CDR3 is 16 amino acids. The CDR3 spells CASSLEGARGTGELFF. For the CDR3, the DNA is TGTGCCAGCAGCTTAGAGGGGGCAAGGGGCACCGGGGAGCTGTTTTTT.

The rearrangement uses TRBV19 and TRBJ1-1, with TRBD1 identical over 10 bases. Trimming removed 3 bases from V and 6 bases from J; junction bases left unmatched: 4. Germline CDR1 reads LNHDA; CDR2 reads SQIVND (reference sequence). This CDR3 region has 14 residues. In DNA form, the CDR3 reads TGTGCCAGTAGTATTGACAGGGGGCACTCTGAAGCTTTCTTT. Protein: CASSIDRGHSEAFF.

This clone occurred once. The rearrangement links TRBV7-2 to TRBJ2-3; 7 bases line up with TRBD2. Trimming removed 6 bases from V and 2 bases from J; junction bases left unmatched: 5. The CDR3 totals 14 residues. Germline CDR1 is SGHTA and CDR2 is FQGNSA. CDR3 sequence reads: CASSTSGATDTQYF. CDR3 coding DNA: TGTGCCAGCAGTACGAGCGGGGCCACAGATACGCAGTATTTT.

V gene TRBV11-3 combines with J gene TRBJ1-1, with D perhaps TRBD1 (6 bases). This CDR3 is 15 amino acids long. Trimming removed 5 bases from V and 5 bases from J, with 18 bases in between. In germline, CDR1 is SGHNT, CDR2 YENEEA. This chain's CDR3 is CASSAQGRRPTEAFF. In nucleotides, the CDR3 is TGTGCCAGCAGCGCACAGGGTCGACGACCGACTGAAGCTTTCTTT.

In DNA, the CDR3 is TGTGCCAGCAGGGGACAGGCCGCCGGGCCCCAGCATTTT. The encoded protein is CASRGQAAGPQHF. The chain couples TRBV27 to TRBJ1-5; 8 bases match TRBD1. V lost 6 bases to trimming and J lost 9 bases; unmatched junction nucleotides: 7. Germline V CDR1 and CDR2: MNHEY, SMNVEV (reference sequence). The CDR3 runs 13 residues.

The chain links TRBV5-1 to TRBJ1-2; possible D gene TRBD1, 6 bases. Trimming left V 4 bases short and J 2 bases short, with 9 bases between. The CDR3 is 13 amino acids. Germline V gene data show CDR1 as SGHRS and CDR2 as YFSETQ. CDR3 DNA: TGCGCCAGCAGCGTGGACAGAAACTATGGCTACACCTTC. Amino acids: CASSVDRNYGYTF.

This chain connects TRBV3-1 (or the pseudogene TRBV3-2) to TRBJ2-1; the D is unclear. This CDR3 is built from 10 residues. V was clipped by 3 bases and J by 16 bases, with 10 bases between them. Germline values: CDR1 LGHDT, CDR2 YNNKEL (reference sequence). In DNA, the CDR3 is TGTGCCAGCAGCCACGACATCCTTTTCTTC. Translation gives CASSHDILFF.

The chain has TRBV3-1 (or the pseudogene TRBV3-2) and TRBJ2-5; weak D call: TRBD2 (6 bases). CDR1 is LGHDT and CDR2 is YNNKEL in the germline V gene (reference sequence). V gave up 7 bases and J gave up 1 base, with 13 bases separating them. The CDR3 is 14 amino acids. The CDR3 is CASTQAGPQETQYF. The CDR3 DNA is TGTGCCAGCACGCAGGCGGGGCCCCAAGAGACCCAGTACTTC.

The chain uses TRBV28 and TRBJ1-1; 10 bases fit TRBD1. The V gene end was trimmed by 6 bases and the J gene end by 11 bases; junction bases not matched to a gene: 12. Germline V gene data show CDR1 as MDHEN and CDR2 as SYDVKM. There are 14 residues in the CDR3. CDR3 in amino acids: CASRPPGQGTLAFF. The CDR3 DNA is TGTGCCAGCAGGCCACCGGGACAGGGGACATTGGCTTTCTTT.

The chain is built from TRBV28 and TRBJ2-5; 11 positions match TRBD1. V shed 2 bases, J shed 5 bases, and the junction held 7 bases outside the gene matches. Germline V gives CDR1 MDHEN, CDR2 SYDVKM. The CDR3 sequence is 16 residues long. The CDR3 loop is CASSLAGQGALETQYF. The CDR3 DNA sequence: TGTGCCAGCAGTTTAGCTGGACAGGGGGCGCTGGAGACCCAGTACTTC.